This T cell receptor (beta chain) appears in the sequencing data of a study of shared clonotypes between healthy human individuals. Overall study results and limits: Larger estimated richness was generally seen in naive subsets than in memory subsets.

Each subset's genomic DNA was shared equally among a number of immunoSEQ plates. In replicate PCRs of sorted subsets, roughly 200 ng DNA, approximately 32,000 T cell genomes, was used. Authors' methods: Filtering was not the same, since immunoSEQ gave junction-only sequences without quality scores. The data were produced by immunoSEQ multiplex PCR, yet TCRdb's version contains in-frame clones alone and is incomplete. That table supplies the V and J calls and clone size; D and trimming were determined from the DNA. The sample holds approximately 2,000,000 clones; 85% to 95% are singletons and the top ten take about 0.41%. Regarding this clone: Its antigen is not known. Other nucleotide sequences from this sample produce the same CDR3.

Trimming shortened V by 3 bases and J by 5 bases, and 10 bases separated the two germline ends. Germline lookup yields CDR1 MDHEN and CDR2 SYDVKM. The CDR3 is 13 amino acids. The TCR comes from a man aged 18 to 35 in good health. Some clones in this sample may be carry-over from other donors' samples. Sequenced sample: naive CD4+ T cells from PBMCs. The sample's subset: CD45RA+ positively selected. V gene TRBV28 combines with J gene TRBJ1-2, with D hard to call. The CDR3 reads CASSLSGPYGYTF. CDR3 sequence (DNA): TGTGCCAGCAGTTTGTCAGGCCCATATGGCTACACCTTC.